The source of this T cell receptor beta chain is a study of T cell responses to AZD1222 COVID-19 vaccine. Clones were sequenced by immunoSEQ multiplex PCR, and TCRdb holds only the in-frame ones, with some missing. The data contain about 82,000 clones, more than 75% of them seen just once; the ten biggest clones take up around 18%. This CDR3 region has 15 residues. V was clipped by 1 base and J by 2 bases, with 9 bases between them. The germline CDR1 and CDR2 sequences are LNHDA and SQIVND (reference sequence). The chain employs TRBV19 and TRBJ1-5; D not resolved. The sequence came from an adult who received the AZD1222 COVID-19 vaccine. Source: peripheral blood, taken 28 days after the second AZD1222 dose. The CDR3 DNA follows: TGTGCCAGTAGTATAGGACCGTTGGGCAATCAGCCCCAGCATTTT. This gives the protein CASSIGPLGNQPQHF.